These 12 T cell receptor beta chains share one sample of origin, sequenced in a study of blood T cell repertoires in COVID-19. The data were produced by immunoSEQ multiplex PCR, yet TCRdb's version contains in-frame clones alone and is incomplete. The sample consists of fewer than 300,000 clones, 85% to 90% of them appearing once. Sequenced sample: peripheral blood. These receptors all stem from a woman aged 40-49 years who had recovered from COVID-19.

This chain connects TRBV6-6 to TRBJ2-7, with TRBD1 identical over 8 bases. Germline CDR1 MNHNY, CDR2 SVGAGI (reference sequence). The CDR3 is made up of 15 amino acids. The V and J ends lost 6 bases and 6 bases, in that order; junction bases with no gene match: 13. Written as DNA, the CDR3 is TGTGCCAGCAGAAGCGAACCGGACAGGGTCCGCGAGCAGTACTTC. Amino acid sequence: CASRSEPDRVREQYF.

The chain combines TRBV4-3 with TRBJ1-2, with D unclear. Trimming stripped 0 bases from V and 1 base from J, with 15 bases between. Germline assignment: CDR1 LGHNA and CDR2 YSLEER. The CDR3 loop spans 17 amino acids. The CDR3 sequence: CASSQDFPSRLNYGYTF. CDR3 in DNA: TGCGCCAGCAGCCAAGATTTCCCCAGCAGGCTTAACTATGGCTACACCTTC.

CDR3 residues: CASSESWATEAFF. CDR3 coding DNA: TGCGCCAGCAGTGAGTCGTGGGCCACTGAAGCTTTCTTT. The chain links TRBV10-1 to TRBJ1-1; D remains ambiguous. Germline lookup yields CDR1 WNHNN and CDR2 SYGVQD (reference sequence). The CDR3 length is 13 residues. The germline V and J ends were trimmed by 0 bases and 4 bases, with 6 bases remaining between them.

This clone was detected only a few times. The V call is TRBV11-2, the J call TRBJ2-1; D might be TRBD2 (6 bases). The CDR3 length is 15 residues. In germline, CDR1 is SGHAT, CDR2 FQNNGV. Trimming stripped 3 bases from V and 8 bases from J, with 17 bases between. Written as DNA, the CDR3 is TGTGCCAGCAGCTTCGGGCGGGGAGGCCCCCATGAGCAGTTCTTC. This encodes CASSFGRGGPHEQFF.

The V and J genes are TRBV11-2 and TRBJ1-4; 7 bases line up with TRBD1. The CDR3 extends over 15 amino acids. V shed 5 bases, J shed 2 bases, and the junction held 5 bases outside the gene matches. Germline V gene lookup returns CDR1 SGHAT and CDR2 FQNNGV. CDR3 DNA: TGTGCCAGCAGCCGACAGGGAGTGACTAATGAAAAACTGTTTTTT. Amino acid sequence: CASSRQGVTNEKLFF.

J is TRBJ1-4 and V is TRBV2; TRBD1 matches at 9 bases. The CDR3 has 15 residues. The J segment lost 8 bases and the V segment lost 6 bases, leaving 10 bases of the junction unmatched. Germline V gene sequence: CDR1 SNHLY, CDR2 FYNNEI. The CDR3 protein is CASRDVDRGGEKLFF. CDR3 coding DNA: TGTGCCAGCAGGGACGTGGACAGGGGCGGAGAAAAACTGTTTTTT.

The gene calls are TRBV5-4 and TRBJ1-1; D perhaps matches TRBD1 (5 bases). The germline gives CDR1 SGHNT, CDR2 YYREEE (reference sequence). This CDR3 is built from 16 residues. Trimming removed 0 bases from V and 1 base from J, with 13 bases in between. The CDR3 DNA sequence: TGTGCCAGCAGCTTGGCCCGACAGATAACGAACACTGAAGCTTTCTTT. This encodes CASSLARQITNTEAFF.

The sample holds one count of this clone. This chain uses TRBV19 with TRBJ2-1, with 7 nucleotides matching TRBD1. The junction had 6 bases not matched to a gene; V was cut back by 3 bases and J by 4 bases. CDR1 LNHDA and CDR2 SQIVND come from the germline V gene (reference sequence). The CDR3 extends over 15 amino acids. The CDR3 DNA follows: TGTGCCAGTAGTATTTCGGCAGGGGGATACAATGAGCAGTTCTTC. Residues: CASSISAGGYNEQFF. Supplemented by reference TRBV19 and TRBJ2-1, the full variable domain reads DGGITQSPKYLFRKEGQNVTLSCEQNLNHDAMYWYRQDPGQGLRLIYYSQIVNDFQKGDIAEGYSVSREKKESFPLTVTSAQKNPTAFYLCASSISAGGYNEQFFGPGTRLTVL.

The rearrangement uses TRBV12-5 and TRBJ2-7; a weak D match, TRBD1 (7 bases). Per the germline V gene, CDR1 is LGHNT and CDR2 is FRNRAP. This CDR3 is built from 16 residues. Trimming left V 0 bases short and J 3 bases short, with 15 bases between. The CDR3 sequence: CASGLVQGEVLYEQYF. The CDR3 DNA sequence: TGTGCTAGTGGTTTGGTCCAGGGGGAGGTCCTCTACGAGCAGTACTTC.

The genes are TRBV5-6 and TRBJ2-3, with D possibly TRBD2 on 6 matching bases. This CDR3 is built from 13 residues. The germline V and J ends were trimmed by 3 bases and 5 bases, with 10 bases remaining between them. Germline CDR1 is SGHDT and CDR2 is YYEEEE. As DNA, the CDR3 is TGTGCCAGCAGCTGGGGAGGTAAAGATACGCAGTATTTT. Its translation: CASSWGGKDTQYF.

V gene TRBV9 combines with J gene TRBJ2-2, with TRBD1 matching over 8 bases. Germline loops: CDR1 SGDLS, CDR2 YYNGEE. This CDR3 is 14 amino acids long. V was clipped by 7 bases and J by 7 bases; unmatched bases: 9. This CDR3 reads CASGRQGAVGELFF. CDR3 in DNA: TGTGCCAGCGGACGTCAGGGGGCGGTCGGGGAGCTGTTTTTT.

V gene TRBV9 combines with J gene TRBJ2-3, with TRBD2 identical over 8 bases. The junction had 7 bases not matched to a gene; V was cut back by 0 bases and J by 1 base. CDR3 length: 17 residues. The germline V gene has CDR1 SGDLS and CDR2 YYNGEE. Written as DNA, the CDR3 is TGTGCCAGCAGCGTAGAGGGTCGGGAGGGAGGCACAGATACGCAGTATTTT. Protein: CASSVEGREGGTDTQYF. Combining the CDR3 with reference TRBV9 and TRBJ2-3 gives the whole variable domain DSGVTQTPKHLITATGQRVTLRCSPRSGDLSVYWYQQSLDQGLQFLIQYYNGEERAKGNILERFSAQQFPDLHSELNLSSLELGDSALYFCASSVEGREGGTDTQYFGPGTRLTVL.